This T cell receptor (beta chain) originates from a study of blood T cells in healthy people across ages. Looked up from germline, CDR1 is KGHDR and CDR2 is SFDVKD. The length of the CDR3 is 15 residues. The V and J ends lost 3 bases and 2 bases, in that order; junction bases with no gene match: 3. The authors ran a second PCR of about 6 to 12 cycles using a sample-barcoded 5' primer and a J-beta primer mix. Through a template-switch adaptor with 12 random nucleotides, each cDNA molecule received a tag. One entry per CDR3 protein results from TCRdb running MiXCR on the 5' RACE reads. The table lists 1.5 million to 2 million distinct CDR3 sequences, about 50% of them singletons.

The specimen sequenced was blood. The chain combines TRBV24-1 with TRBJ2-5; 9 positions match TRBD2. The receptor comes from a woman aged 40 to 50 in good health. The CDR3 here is CATSDERGVQETQYF. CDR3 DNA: TGTGCCACCAGTGATGAGCGGGGGGTGCAAGAGACCCAGTACTTC.